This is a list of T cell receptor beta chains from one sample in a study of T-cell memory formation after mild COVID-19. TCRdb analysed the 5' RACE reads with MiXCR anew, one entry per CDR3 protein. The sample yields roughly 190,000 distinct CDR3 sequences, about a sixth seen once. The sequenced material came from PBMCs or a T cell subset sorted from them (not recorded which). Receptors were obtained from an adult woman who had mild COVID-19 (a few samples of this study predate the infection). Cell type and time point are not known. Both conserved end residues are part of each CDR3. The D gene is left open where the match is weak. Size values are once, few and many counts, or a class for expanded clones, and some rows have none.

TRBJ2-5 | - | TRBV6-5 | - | TGTGCCAGCAGTTACGGGCTCCAAGAGACCCAGTACTTC | CASSYGLQETQYF
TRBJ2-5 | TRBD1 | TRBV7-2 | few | TGTGCCAGCACCAGTGGGGACAGGGGAAACTGGGAGACCCAGTACTTC | CASTSGDRGNWETQYF
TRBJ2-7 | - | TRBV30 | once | TGTGCCTGGAGCCTACCCGGGGGGCAGTACTTC | CAWSLPGGQYF
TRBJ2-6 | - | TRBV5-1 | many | TGCGCCAGCAGCTTGACCCCTGGGGCCAACGTCCTGACTTTC | CASSLTPGANVLTF
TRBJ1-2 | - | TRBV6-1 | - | TGTGCCAGCAGTGAAGATCCCAGGGAAGGGGATTACACCTTC | CASSEDPREGDYTF
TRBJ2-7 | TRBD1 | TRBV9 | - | TGTGCCAGCAGCGTAGGAACAGGGGGCGAATACGAGCAGTACTTC | CASSVGTGGEYEQYF
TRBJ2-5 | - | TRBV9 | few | TGTGCCAGCAGCCGTAGAGGCAGGGGCCAAGAGACCCAGTACTTC | CASSRRGRGQETQYF
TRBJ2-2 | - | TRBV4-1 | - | TGCGCCAGCAGCCGGGACATAGCGAACACCGGGGAGCTGTTTTTT | CASSRDIANTGELFF
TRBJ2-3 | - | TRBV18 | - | TGTGCCAGCTCACCGCCTGGGACAGATACGCAGTATTTT | CASSPPGTDTQYF
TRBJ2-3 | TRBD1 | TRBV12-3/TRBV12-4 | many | TGTGCCAGCAGTCCTTCGACAGGGAGCACAGATACGCAGTATTTT | CASSPSTGSTDTQYF
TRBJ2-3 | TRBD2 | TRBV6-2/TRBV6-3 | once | TGTGCCAGCACCAACGTTGGACTAGCGGGAGTAAGCACAGATACGCAGTATTTT | CASTNVGLAGVSTDTQYF
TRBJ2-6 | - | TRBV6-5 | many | TGTGCCAGCAAGGCTTTCCCGAACTCTGGGGCCAACGTCCTGACTTTC | CASKAFPNSGANVLTF
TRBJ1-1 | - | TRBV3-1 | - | TGTGCCAGCAGGCAGGCTCAGGGGTGGAACACTGAAGCTTTCTTT | CASRQAQGWNTEAFF
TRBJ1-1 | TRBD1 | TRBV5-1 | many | TGCGCCAGCAGCTCGGGACAGGGGAACACTGAAGCTTTCTTT | CASSSGQGNTEAFF
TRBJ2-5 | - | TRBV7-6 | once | TGTGCCAGCAGCCAAGGGATGGGCAGAGAAGAGACCCAGTACTTC | CASSQGMGREETQYF
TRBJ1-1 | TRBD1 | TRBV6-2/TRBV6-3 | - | TGTGCCAGCAGACCTCAGGGGGGCCTCGCTGAAGCTTTCTTT | CASRPQGGLAEAFF
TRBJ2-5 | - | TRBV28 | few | TGTGCCACCTACTTCCATGGCCAGTACTTC | CATYFHGQYF
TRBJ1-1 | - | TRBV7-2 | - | TGTGCCAGCAGCTCAGGGCGGTTGGGGAGGAATGGCACTGAAGCTTTCTTT | CASSSGRLGRNGTEAFF
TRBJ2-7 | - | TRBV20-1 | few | TGCAGTGCCGTAGCCCGGGGCCTGAGAGACGAGCAGTACTTC | CSAVARGLRDEQYF
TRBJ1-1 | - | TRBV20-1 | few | TGCAGTGCTAGTGTCGTGCTGAACACTGAAGCTTTCTTT | CSASVVLNTEAFF
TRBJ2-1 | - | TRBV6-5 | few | TGTGCCAGCACCCTAGGGGGCGGGGGAACCTACAATGAGCAGTTCTTC | CASTLGGGGTYNEQFF
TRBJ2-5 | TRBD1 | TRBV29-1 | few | TGCAGCGTTGTGGGACAGGGCCAAGAGACCCAGTACTTC | CSVVGQGQETQYF
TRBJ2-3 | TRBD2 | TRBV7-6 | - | TGTGCCAGCAGCTCCCCACCTTTAGCGGGAGGGGGTGGAGATACGCAGTATTTT | CASSSPPLAGGGGDTQYF
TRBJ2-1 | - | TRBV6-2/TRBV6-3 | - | TGTGCCAGCAGCCGAGGACGGTCCTACAATGAGCAGTTCTTC | CASSRGRSYNEQFF
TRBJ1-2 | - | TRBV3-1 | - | TGTGCCAGCAGCCAAGGTCTTAACTATGGCTACACCTTC | CASSQGLNYGYTF
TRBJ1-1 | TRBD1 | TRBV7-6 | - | TGTGCCAGCAGCCCCCGACAGGGGGGGATTGGCCCTAACACTGAAGCTTTCTTT | CASSPRQGGIGPNTEAFF
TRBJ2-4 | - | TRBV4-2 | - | TGTGCCAGCAGCCAAGATTCAGGATATGGAAACATTCAGTACTTC | CASSQDSGYGNIQYF
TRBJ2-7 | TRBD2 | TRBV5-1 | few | TGCGCCAGCAGCTTGGTAGCGGGATCTACAACATACGAGCAGTACTTC | CASSLVAGSTTYEQYF
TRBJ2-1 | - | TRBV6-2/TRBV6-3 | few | TGTGCCAGCAGTCGGCTACAGGGCTCCTACAATGAGCAGTTCTTC | CASSRLQGSYNEQFF
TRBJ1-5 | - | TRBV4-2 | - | TGTGCCAGCAGCCAAGATCGTCGGGGTTCCCTGCCCCAGCATTTT | CASSQDRRGSLPQHF
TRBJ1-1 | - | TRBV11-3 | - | TGTGCCAGCAGCGCCGAGATACGCCCCTCACAAGCTTTCTTT | CASSAEIRPSQAFF
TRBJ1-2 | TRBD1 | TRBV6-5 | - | TGTGCCAGCAGCCGAGGACAGGCCCCTGGCTACACCTTC | CASSRGQAPGYTF
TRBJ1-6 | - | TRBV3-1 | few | TGTGCCAGCAGCCGCCGGGACGCCGGTGGGAATTCACCCCTCCACTTT | CASSRRDAGGNSPLHF
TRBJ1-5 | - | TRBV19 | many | TGTGCCAGTAGAAGGGACACCGTTAGCAATCAGCCCCAGCATTTT | CASRRDTVSNQPQHF
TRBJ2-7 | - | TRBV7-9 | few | TGTGCCAGCAGCTTAGCGTCGGCGGGCGAGCAGTACTTC | CASSLASAGEQYF